The 7 T cell receptor beta chains reported below all come from one sample, sequenced in a study of monozygotic twins with inflammatory bowel disease. One entry per CDR3 protein, without DNA, is what TCRdb gives after re-calling the 5' RACE reads. Recorded for this sample: about 160,000 distinct CDR3 sequences. The sample taken for sequencing was blood. The receptors come from a human donor with ulcerative colitis or Crohn's disease, or a healthy co-twin of an affected twin (not recorded which).

The chain carries TRBV9 and TRBJ2-7; TCRdb's D call, TRBD1, is unchecked because there is no DNA. The CDR3 is 15 amino acids. Per the germline V gene, CDR1 is SGDLS and CDR2 is YYNGEE. CDR3 residues: CASSAAGQENYEQYF.

This chain connects TRBV20-1 to TRBJ2-4; the D call from TCRdb, TRBD1, cannot be confirmed without DNA. This CDR3 spans 12 amino acids. In germline, CDR1 is DFQATT, CDR2 SNEGSKA (reference sequence). This CDR3 is CSATSDRGDQYF.

The chain joins TRBV4-1 to TRBJ2-1; the D call of TRBD2 rests on TCRdb alone, since no DNA is present to check it. Germline V gene sequence: CDR1 MGHRA, CDR2 YSYEKL. This CDR3 has 15 residues. CDR3 region: CASRLGAGGGNEQFF.

This chain links TRBV11-3 with TRBJ2-1. Germline CDR1 and CDR2: SGHNT and YENEEA. CDR3 length: 15 amino acids. This chain's CDR3 is CASSDSTSSYNEQFF.

CDR3 sequence: CSAGTSGSWEQYF. This rearrangement joins TRBV29-1 to TRBJ2-7; the TRBD2 assignment by TCRdb is unverifiable without DNA. The germline V gene has CDR1 SQVTM and CDR2 ANQGSEA. This CDR3 region has 13 residues.

The gene calls are TRBV10-2 and TRBJ2-2; TCRdb lists TRBD1, though no DNA is available to test this call. This CDR3 has 14 residues. CDR1 is WSHSY and CDR2 is SAAADI in the germline V gene. The CDR3 loop reads CASSETGGTGELFF.

The rearrangement uses TRBV2 and TRBJ1-1. Germline CDR1 is SNHLY and CDR2 is FYNNEI. This CDR3 contains 13 residues. The CDR3 protein is CASSGRMNTEAFF.